Listed here are 4 T cell receptor beta chains from one sample, sequenced in a study of response to subunit inactivated influenza vaccine. TCRdb ran MiXCR on the RT-PCR reads and lists one entry per CDR3 protein. The data contain 710,000 or so distinct CDR3 sequences, approximately 14% of them singletons. The input for sequencing was PBMCs from blood, taken roughly 12 days after vaccination. These receptors came from a man aged 45 to 65 who received an inactivated influenza vaccine.

This clonotype was observed once. The V and J genes are TRBV9 and TRBJ1-1, with TRBD1 as a possible D gene (6 bases). CDR1 is SGDLS, CDR2 YYNGEE, per germline. V gave up 0 bases and J gave up 7 bases, with 16 bases separating them. This CDR3 contains 15 residues. The CDR3 region is CASSVDTGDNVEAFF. As DNA, the CDR3 is TGTGCCAGCAGCGTAGATACGGGGGACAACGTTGAAGCTTTCTTT.

This chain uses TRBV24-1 with TRBJ1-1; D is unresolved. CDR3 size: 14 residues. Germline loops: CDR1 KGHDR, CDR2 SFDVKD. Trimming cost V 6 bases and J 0 bases, with 10 bases left between them. CDR3 in DNA: TGTGCCACCAGTCAGGCCGGAGTGAACACTGAAGCTTTCTTT. Residues: CATSQAGVNTEAFF.

The chain has TRBV28 and TRBJ2-3, with 8 positions matching TRBD2. The germline V gene encodes CDR1 MDHEN and CDR2 SYDVKM. The J segment lost 0 bases and the V segment lost 4 bases, leaving 9 bases of the junction unmatched. This CDR3 is 17 amino acids long. The CDR3 nucleotides are TGTGCCAGCAGTTGGCCCCTTCAGCGGGAGAGCACAGATACGCAGTATTTT. Its protein is CASSWPLQRESTDTQYF.

This clonotype was counted only a few times. The rearrangement links TRBV7-2 to TRBJ2-6; D might be TRBD1 (6 bases). Trimming took off 5 bases at V and 0 bases at J, with 14 bases between the two ends. The CDR3 extends over 17 amino acids. In germline, CDR1 is SGHTA, CDR2 FQGNSA. The CDR3 sequence is CASSPGTTFSGANVLTF. The CDR3 DNA is TGTGCCAGCAGCCCTGGGACAACTTTCTCTGGGGCCAACGTCCTGACTTTC. Complete variable domain (other parts from reference TRBV7-2 and TRBJ2-6): GAGVSQSPSNKVTEKGKDVELRCDPISGHTALYWYRQSLGQGLEFLIYFQGNSAPDKSGLPSDRFSAERTGGSVSTLTIQRTQQEDSAVYLCASSPGTTFSGANVLTFGAGSRLTVL.